These T cell receptor beta chains were read from a single sample in a study of blood T cell repertoires in COVID-19. The repertoire was sequenced with immunoSEQ multiplex PCR; TCRdb's copy has only in-frame clones and lacks some. The top ten hold 1.7% of the sample, which has 130,000 to 150,000 clones, around 90% seen once. The sample was peripheral blood. Receptors originate from a woman aged 45-65 years with acute or convalescent COVID-19. Each CDR3 is given with its conserved first and last residue. A D gene is named only where the DNA matches it firmly. Only some rows state a clone size, as once, few, many or a class for expanded clones.

j_call v_call d_call clone_size cdr3_aa cdr3_nt
TRBJ1-4 TRBV23-1 TRBD1 - CASSQSGTGGWDEKLFF TGCGCCAGCAGTCAATCCGGGACAGGGGGCTGGGATGAAAAACTGTTTTTT
TRBJ2-5 TRBV27 TRBD2 - CASRTSGSSQETQYF TGTGCCAGTAGGACTAGCGGGAGTAGTCAAGAGACCCAGTACTTC
TRBJ2-1 TRBV6-6 - once CASWTGEGNEQFF TGTGCCAGCTGGACGGGAGAGGGAAATGAGCAGTTCTTC
TRBJ2-7 TRBV18 - once CASSPRERAGYEQYF TGTGCCAGCTCACCCCGGGAGAGGGCCGGTTACGAGCAGTACTTC
TRBJ1-3 TRBV6-2/TRBV6-3 - once CASSQVQGQSGNTIYF TGTGCCAGCAGTCAAGTACAGGGCCAATCTGGAAACACCATATATTTT
TRBJ2-7 TRBV4-1 TRBD1 - CASSLRSSTGAYEQYF TGCGCCAGCAGCCTCCGCTCTTCGACAGGGGCCTACGAGCAGTACTTC
TRBJ1-1 TRBV11-2 - - CASSFNGGDTEAFF TGTGCCAGCAGCTTTAACGGCGGTGACACTGAAGCTTTCTTT
TRBJ1-5 TRBV6-1 - - CASSEPNQPQHF TGTGCCAGCAGTGAACCTAATCAGCCCCAGCATTTT
TRBJ1-5 TRBV6-6 TRBD1 - CASSDRGSNQPQHF TGTGCCAGCAGTGACAGGGGGAGCAATCAGCCCCAGCATTTT
TRBJ2-3 TRBV19 TRBD1 - CASSIPPGQGGSPTVSADTQYF TGTGCCAGTAGTATACCACCGGGACAGGGAGGGTCCCCCACGGTCAGCGCAGATACGCAGTATTTT
TRBJ2-1 TRBV9 TRBD2 - CASSKPGLDPDNEQFF TGTGCCAGCAGCAAGCCGGGACTAGATCCCGACAATGAGCAGTTCTTC
TRBJ2-1 TRBV11-3 - - CASSWFSGGNEQFF TGTGCCAGCAGCTGGTTCTCCGGGGGCAATGAGCAGTTCTTC
TRBJ2-2 TRBV27 - - CASTVGGPGELFF TGTGCCAGCACCGTGGGGGGACCCGGGGAGCTGTTTTTT
TRBJ2-7 TRBV28 - once CASSNRVHEQYF TGTGCCAGCAGTAACAGGGTACACGAGCAGTACTTC
TRBJ1-2 TRBV25-1 TRBD1 - CASSELGDRVGYTF TGTGCCAGCAGTGAATTAGGGGACAGGGTTGGCTACACCTTC
TRBJ1-2 TRBV7-9 - - CASSYSFTGPTYGYTF TGTGCCAGCAGCTATTCTTTTACAGGTCCTACCTATGGCTACACCTTC
TRBJ2-1 TRBV28 - once CASSLRVDSQVTNEQFF TGTGCCAGCAGTTTACGGGTGGACAGTCAAGTGACCAATGAGCAGTTCTTC
TRBJ2-7 TRBV7-9 - many CASSPPRYYEQYF TGTGCCAGCAGCCCGCCGAGGTACTACGAGCAGTACTTC
TRBJ2-3 TRBV19 - - CASSLSPGVTSGTQYF TGTGCCAGTAGTCTCAGCCCGGGGGTTACATCAGGTACGCAGTATTTT
TRBJ2-5 TRBV6-4 TRBD2 - CASSERLAGLETQYF TGTGCCAGCAGTGAGCGACTAGCGGGGCTAGAGACCCAGTACTTC
TRBJ1-1 TRBV20-1 - - CSARYAAEAFF TGCAGTGCTAGATATGCGGCTGAAGCTTTCTTT
TRBJ2-1 TRBV27 - - CASSPLHIRGPSWGNEQFF TGTGCCAGCAGCCCGCTCCATATAAGGGGCCCCTCATGGGGCAATGAGCAGTTCTTC
TRBJ1-5 TRBV12-3/TRBV12-4 - - CASSLSSGQPQHF TGTGCCAGCAGTTTATCGTCCGGTCAGCCCCAGCATTTT
TRBJ2-7 TRBV11-3 - - CASSLGTAEQYF TGTGCCAGCAGCTTAGGGACAGCCGAGCAGTACTTC
TRBJ1-3 TRBV11-2 - - CASSGGGGNPGNTIYF TGTGCCAGCAGTGGAGGGGGGGGAAACCCTGGAAACACCATATATTTT
TRBJ2-1 TRBV7-3 TRBD2 - CASSLMASGIGEQFF TGTGCCAGCAGCTTAATGGCTAGCGGGATCGGTGAGCAGTTCTTC
TRBJ2-1 TRBV27 TRBD2 - CASSLVGGRSYNEQFF TGTGCCAGCAGTTTAGTTGGCGGGAGATCCTACAATGAGCAGTTCTTC
TRBJ2-1 TRBV27 - - CASSWMRDNEQFF TGTGCCAGCAGTTGGATGAGGGACAATGAGCAGTTCTTC
TRBJ2-5 TRBV14 TRBD2 - CASSQDRNTGPGGETQYF TGTGCCAGCAGCCAAGATCGAAACACAGGTCCCGGGGGGGAGACCCAGTACTTC
TRBJ1-3 TRBV3-1/TRBV3-2 - - CASSLARDTIYF TGTGCCAGCAGCCTCGCCCGAGACACCATATATTTT
TRBJ1-2 TRBV5-1 TRBD1 - CASSSPDRGYGYTF TGCGCCAGCAGCTCTCCCGACAGGGGCTATGGCTACACCTTC
TRBJ1-2 TRBV27 - - CASSQGFNYGYTF TGTGCCAGCAGTCAGGGATTCAACTATGGCTACACCTTC
TRBJ1-2 TRBV21-1 - few CASSKSRGPYGYTF TGTGCCAGCAGCAAATCTAGGGGGCCGTATGGCTACACCTTC
TRBJ1-1 TRBV7-9 - - CASSLANLIGAFF TGTGCCAGCAGCTTAGCTAATCTGATCGGAGCTTTCTTT
TRBJ2-3 TRBV10-1 TRBD2 - CASSEFSGSSDTQYF TGCGCCAGCAGTGAGTTTAGCGGGAGTTCAGATACGCAGTATTTT
TRBJ2-5 TRBV7-7 - - CASSLPGQQETQYF TGTGCTAGCAGCTTACCCGGACAGCAAGAGACCCAGTACTTC
TRBJ1-2 TRBV6-5 - once CASSYSRHFYGYTF TGTGCCAGCAGTTACTCGAGGCATTTCTATGGCTACACCTTC
TRBJ2-3 TRBV18 - - CASSIGTRSDTQYF TGTGCCAGCTCCATCGGGACTCGATCGGATACGCAGTATTTT
TRBJ2-3 TRBV7-9 TRBD1 - CASSETGGMVVDTQYF TGTGCCAGCAGCGAAACAGGGGGCATGGTGGTAGATACGCAGTATTTT
TRBJ1-2 TRBV7-3 - - CASSLNPQGPSYGYTF TGTGCCAGCAGCTTAAATCCTCAGGGCCCGAGCTATGGCTACACCTTC
TRBJ1-5 TRBV6-6 TRBD1 - CASSFRQGGNQPQHF TGTGCCAGCAGTTTTCGACAGGGAGGCAATCAGCCCCAGCATTTT
TRBJ2-5 TRBV7-9 TRBD2 - CASSRTSGEETQYF TGTGCCAGCAGCCGGACTAGCGGCGAAGAGACCCAGTACTTC
TRBJ1-1 TRBV6-5 TRBD1 - CASRWDRLNTEAFF TGTGCCAGCAGGTGGGACAGATTGAACACTGAAGCTTTCTTT
TRBJ2-1 TRBV11-2 - - CASRTGINEQFF TGTGCCAGCAGAACAGGGATCAATGAGCAGTTCTTC
TRBJ1-5 TRBV27 TRBD1 - CASSLQGGNQPQHF TGTGCCAGCAGTTTGCAGGGGGGCAATCAGCCCCAGCATTTT
TRBJ1-1 TRBV18 - - CASSPRGATEAFF TGTGCCAGCTCACCCCGGGGGGCCACTGAAGCTTTCTTT
TRBJ2-5 TRBV19 TRBD1 - CASSASGQGRETQYF TGTGCCAGTAGTGCCTCCGGACAGGGAAGGGAGACCCAGTACTTC
TRBJ1-2 TRBV27 TRBD1 - CASSVQGAPGYGYTF TGTGCCAGCAGTGTACAGGGGGCGCCTGGCTATGGCTACACCTTC
TRBJ1-1 TRBV10-1 - - CASSEFQGPTEAFF TGCGCCAGCAGTGAGTTCCAGGGGCCCACTGAAGCTTTCTTT
TRBJ2-2 TRBV28 TRBD1 - CASSLSFGTGNTGELFF TGTGCCAGCAGTTTAAGTTTCGGGACAGGGAACACCGGGGAGCTGTTTTTT
TRBJ2-3 TRBV3-1/TRBV3-2 TRBD2 - CASSQVWRGSTDTQYF TGTGCCAGCAGCCAAGTTTGGCGGGGGAGCACAGATACGCAGTATTTT
TRBJ2-3 TRBV5-1 - - CASSLDFTDTQYF TGCGCCAGCAGCTTGGACTTCACAGATACGCAGTATTTT
TRBJ1-4 TRBV5-1 - - CASSFGRENEKLFF TGCGCCAGCAGCTTCGGACGGGAAAATGAAAAACTGTTTTTT